This T cell receptor beta chain was profiled in a study of blood T cell repertoires in COVID-19 (dated by TCRdb to 2018 to 2020). Background on the whole study: The collaborator samples originated in the United States, Italy and Spain and spanned the acute and convalescent phases of COVID-19. The material from the prospective study consisted of cDNA or gDNA derived from T cells, B-cell-depleted T cells, or PBMCs. Deeply sampled blood TCRbeta repertoires from subjects exposed to, actively infected with, or recovered from COVID-19 were included in the dataset. The repertoires were released in a freely available public database meant as a resource for research on the immune response to SARS-CoV-2. Samples came from the ongoing ImmuneRACE study (first 160 participants) plus 1,254 subjects from 6 global collaborators. Sample metadata almost always included a de-identified subject ID, COVID-19 status, age in years and sex. Where HLA class I and class II types were available, the types were taken from metadata supplied by the sample provider, not from assay-based typing. The paper's findings and limits, for the study overall: How much clinical and demographic metadata was included differed by source and by participant, and the metadata was provided uncurated.

From the cysteine through the phenylalanine, the CDR3 covers 15 amino acids. Only the CDR3 DNA stays, 45 bases, in frame from base 1. Relative to germline, V is 7 bases shorter and J is 3 bases shorter, with 19 bases between their ends. From a lookup of the germline V gene, CDR1 and CDR2 are SGHRS and YFSETQ. Each collaborating institution followed its own protocols to collect whole blood in K2EDTA tubes. Collaborator samples were shipped for TCRbeta analysis as frozen whole blood, isolated PBMCs, or DNA extracted from either sample type. TCRbeta CDR3 regions were amplified from genomic DNA by means of the immunoSEQ Assay, a bias-controlled multiplex PCR. Regarding the original processing steps: The number of nucleated cells in each sample was estimated by amplification of reference gene primers within the assay. Sequence reads were collapsed and filtered to measure the absolute abundance of every unique TCRbeta CDR3 rearrangement. For each sample, productive Simpson clonality was calculated as the square root of Simpson's diversity index over productive rearrangements. TCRdb mirrors the immuneACCESS table, restricted to in-frame sequences. Some clones are absent from its copies; in checked studies, under half trace to an unresolved V gene, and the reason for the others is unknown. The D gene and trimming were derived from the DNA, and the V and J assignments and clone size from that table. The table for this sample lists 35,000 to 50,000 clones; 80% to 90% of them were counted only once. The ten largest clonotypes hold about 16% of the sample.

Points on this clone: Its cognate antigen has yet to be identified. Base-call qualities are not available, and no considerably larger clone is one nucleotide away.

Input material: peripheral blood. The rearrangement combines TRBV5-1 with TRBJ2-5, with TRBD2 tentatively as D gene (6 bases match). The TCR comes from a man aged 70 or older with active COVID-19. The CDR3 reads as follows: CASSTPLGGEETQYF. The bases read TGCGCCAGCTCAACCCCTCTGGGCGGGGAAGAGACCCAGTACTTC.